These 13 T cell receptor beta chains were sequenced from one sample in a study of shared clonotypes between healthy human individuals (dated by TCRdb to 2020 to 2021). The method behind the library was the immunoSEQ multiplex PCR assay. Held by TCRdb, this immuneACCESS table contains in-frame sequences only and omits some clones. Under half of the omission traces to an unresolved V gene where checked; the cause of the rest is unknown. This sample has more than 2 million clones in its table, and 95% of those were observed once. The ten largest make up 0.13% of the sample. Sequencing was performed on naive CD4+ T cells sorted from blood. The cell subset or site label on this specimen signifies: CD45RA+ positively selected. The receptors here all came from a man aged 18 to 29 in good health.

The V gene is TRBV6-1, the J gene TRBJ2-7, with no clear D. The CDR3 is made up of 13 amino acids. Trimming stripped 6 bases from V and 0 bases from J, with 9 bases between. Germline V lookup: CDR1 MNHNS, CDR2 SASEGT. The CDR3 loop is CASSTRSSYEQYF. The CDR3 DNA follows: TGTGCCAGCAGCACACGAAGCTCCTACGAGCAGTACTTC.

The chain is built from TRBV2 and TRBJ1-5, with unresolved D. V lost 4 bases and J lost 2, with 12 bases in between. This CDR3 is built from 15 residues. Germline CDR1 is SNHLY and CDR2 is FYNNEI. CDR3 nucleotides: TGTGCCAGCAGTGTCGACGGGTTAGGCAATCAGCCCCAGCATTTT. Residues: CASSVDGLGNQPQHF.

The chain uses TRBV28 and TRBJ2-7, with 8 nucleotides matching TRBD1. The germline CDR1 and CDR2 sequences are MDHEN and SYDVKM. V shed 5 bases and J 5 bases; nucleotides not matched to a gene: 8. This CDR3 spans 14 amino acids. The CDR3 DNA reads TGTGCCAGCAGTCCCCGGACAGGGTTCCACGAGCAGTACTTC. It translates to CASSPRTGFHEQYF.

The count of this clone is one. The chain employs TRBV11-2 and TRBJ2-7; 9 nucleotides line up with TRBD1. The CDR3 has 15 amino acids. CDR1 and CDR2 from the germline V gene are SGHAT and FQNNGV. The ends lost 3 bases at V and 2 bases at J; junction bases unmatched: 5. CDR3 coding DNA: TGTGCCAGCAGCTTCGGGACAGGGTGGACCTACGAGCAGTACTTC. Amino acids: CASSFGTGWTYEQYF.

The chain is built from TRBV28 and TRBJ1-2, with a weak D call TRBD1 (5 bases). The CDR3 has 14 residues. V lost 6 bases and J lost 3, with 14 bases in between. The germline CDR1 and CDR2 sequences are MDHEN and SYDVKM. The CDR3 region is CASSSMGDYYGYTF. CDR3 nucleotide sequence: TGTGCCAGCAGCTCTATGGGGGATTACTATGGCTACACCTTC.

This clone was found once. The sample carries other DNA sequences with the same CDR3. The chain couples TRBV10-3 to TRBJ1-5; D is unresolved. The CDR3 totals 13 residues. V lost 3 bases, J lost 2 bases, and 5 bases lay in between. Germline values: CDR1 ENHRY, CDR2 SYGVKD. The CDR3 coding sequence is TGTGCCATCAGTGACGGGGGCAATCAGCCCCAGCATTTT. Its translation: CAISDGGNQPQHF.

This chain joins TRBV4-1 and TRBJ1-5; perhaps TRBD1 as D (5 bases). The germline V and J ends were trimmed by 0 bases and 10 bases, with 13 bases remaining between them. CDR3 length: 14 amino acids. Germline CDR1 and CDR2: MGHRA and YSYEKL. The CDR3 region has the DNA TGCGCCAGCAGCCAAGATGACAGACCTCAACCCCAGCATTTT. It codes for CASSQDDRPQPQHF.

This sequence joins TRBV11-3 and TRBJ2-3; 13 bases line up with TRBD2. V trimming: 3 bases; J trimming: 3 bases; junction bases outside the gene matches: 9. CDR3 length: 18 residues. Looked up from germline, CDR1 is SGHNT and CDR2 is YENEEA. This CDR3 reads CASSLGYGTSGTTDTQYF. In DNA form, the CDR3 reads TGTGCCAGCAGCTTGGGATACGGGACTAGCGGGACGACAGATACGCAGTATTTT.

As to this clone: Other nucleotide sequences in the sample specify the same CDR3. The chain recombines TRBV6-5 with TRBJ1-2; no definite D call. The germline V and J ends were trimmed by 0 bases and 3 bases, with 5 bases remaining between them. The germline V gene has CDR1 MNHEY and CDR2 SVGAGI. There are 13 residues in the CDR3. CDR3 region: CASSYSNDYGYTF. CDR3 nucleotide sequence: TGTGCCAGCAGTTACTCGAACGACTATGGCTACACCTTC.

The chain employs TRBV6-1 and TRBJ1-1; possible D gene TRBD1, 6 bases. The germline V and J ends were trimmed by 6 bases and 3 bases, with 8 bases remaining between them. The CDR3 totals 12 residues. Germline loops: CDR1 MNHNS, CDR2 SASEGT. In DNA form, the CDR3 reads TGTGCCAGCAGAGGACAGTACACTGAAGCTTTCTTT. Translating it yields CASRGQYTEAFF.

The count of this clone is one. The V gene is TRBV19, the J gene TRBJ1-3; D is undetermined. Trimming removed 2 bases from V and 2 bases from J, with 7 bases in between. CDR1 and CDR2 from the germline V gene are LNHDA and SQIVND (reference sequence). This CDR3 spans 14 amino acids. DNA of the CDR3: TGTGCCAGTAGTATAACTCTCACTGGAAACACCATATATTTT. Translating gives CASSITLTGNTIYF.

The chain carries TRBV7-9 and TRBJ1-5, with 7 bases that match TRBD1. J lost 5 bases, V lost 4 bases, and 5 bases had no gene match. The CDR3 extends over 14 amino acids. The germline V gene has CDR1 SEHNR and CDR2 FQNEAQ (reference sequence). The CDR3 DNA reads TGTGCCAGCAGCTATGACAGGGATCATCAGCCCCAGCATTTT. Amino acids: CASSYDRDHQPQHF.

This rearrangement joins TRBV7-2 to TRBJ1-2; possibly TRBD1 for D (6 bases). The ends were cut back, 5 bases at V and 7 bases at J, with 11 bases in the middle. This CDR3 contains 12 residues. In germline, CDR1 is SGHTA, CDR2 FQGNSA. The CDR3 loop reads CASSRPGAGYTF. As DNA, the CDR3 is TGTGCCAGCAGCCGACCGGGGGCTGGCTACACCTTC. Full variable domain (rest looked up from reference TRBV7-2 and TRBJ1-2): GAGVSQSPSNKVTEKGKDVELRCDPISGHTALYWYRQSLGQGLEFLIYFQGNSAPDKSGLPSDRFSAERTGGSVSTLTIQRTQQEDSAVYLCASSRPGAGYTFGSGTRLTVV.